This record looks at one TCR beta chain sequence and its context. This entry belongs to a study of blood T cell repertoires in COVID-19. V shed 0 bases and J shed 7 bases, with 10 bases lying between them. The CDR3 spans 14 residues. In germline, CDR1 is SGDLS, CDR2 YYNGEE. The table came from immunoSEQ multiplex PCR; TCRdb's copy has only in-frame clones and leaves some out. The data hold 100,000 to 150,000 clones, with around 88% observed a single time. The V gene is TRBV9, the J gene TRBJ1-4, with D hard to call. The receptor's source is a man in his 60s with COVID-19, enrolled during active disease. The sample consisted of peripheral blood. The DNA of the CDR3 is TGTGCCAGCAGCGTAGGAGGGCTGGGTGAAAAACTGTTTTTT. This codes for CASSVGGLGEKLFF.